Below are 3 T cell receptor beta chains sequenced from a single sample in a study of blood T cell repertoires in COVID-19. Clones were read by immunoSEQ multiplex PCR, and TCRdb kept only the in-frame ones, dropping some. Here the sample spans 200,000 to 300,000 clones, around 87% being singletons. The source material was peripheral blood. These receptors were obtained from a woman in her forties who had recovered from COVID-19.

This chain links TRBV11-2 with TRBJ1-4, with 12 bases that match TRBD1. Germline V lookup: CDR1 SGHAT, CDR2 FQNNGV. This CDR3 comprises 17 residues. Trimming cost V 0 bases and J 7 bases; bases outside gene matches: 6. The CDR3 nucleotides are TGTGCCAGCAGCTTAGAGGGGACAGGGGGCGGGAGTGAAAAACTGTTTTTT. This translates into CASSLEGTGGGSEKLFF.

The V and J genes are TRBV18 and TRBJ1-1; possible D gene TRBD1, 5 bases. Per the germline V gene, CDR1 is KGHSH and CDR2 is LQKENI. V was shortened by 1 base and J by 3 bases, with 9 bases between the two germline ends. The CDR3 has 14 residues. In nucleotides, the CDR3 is TGTGCCAGCTCACCACGGGACTCGGACACTGAAGCTTTCTTT. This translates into CASSPRDSDTEAFF.

CDR3 region: CASSQNLRIPDSPLHF. In DNA, the CDR3 is TGTGCCAGCAGCCAGAACCTGAGGATTCCTGATTCACCCCTCCACTTT. The V gene is TRBV3-1 (or the pseudogene TRBV3-2), the J gene TRBJ1-6, with D uncertain. Germline V gives CDR1 LGHDT, CDR2 YNNKEL (reference sequence). This CDR3 has 16 amino acids. The ends were cut back, 3 bases at V and 8 bases at J, with 17 bases in the middle.